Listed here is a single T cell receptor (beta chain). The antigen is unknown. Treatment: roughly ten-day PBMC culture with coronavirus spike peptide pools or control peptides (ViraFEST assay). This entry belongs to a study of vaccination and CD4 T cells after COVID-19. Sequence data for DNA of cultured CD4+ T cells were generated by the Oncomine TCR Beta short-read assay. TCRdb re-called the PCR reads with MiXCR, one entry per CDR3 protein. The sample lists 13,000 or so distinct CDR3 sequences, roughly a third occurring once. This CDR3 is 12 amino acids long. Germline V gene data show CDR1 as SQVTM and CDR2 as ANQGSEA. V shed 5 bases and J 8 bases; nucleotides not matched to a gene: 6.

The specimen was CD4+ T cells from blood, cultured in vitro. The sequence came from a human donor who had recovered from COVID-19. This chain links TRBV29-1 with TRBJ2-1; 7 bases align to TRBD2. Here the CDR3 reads CSVTRAGDEQFF. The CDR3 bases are TGCAGCGTTACCAGGGCGGGGGATGAGCAGTTCTTC.